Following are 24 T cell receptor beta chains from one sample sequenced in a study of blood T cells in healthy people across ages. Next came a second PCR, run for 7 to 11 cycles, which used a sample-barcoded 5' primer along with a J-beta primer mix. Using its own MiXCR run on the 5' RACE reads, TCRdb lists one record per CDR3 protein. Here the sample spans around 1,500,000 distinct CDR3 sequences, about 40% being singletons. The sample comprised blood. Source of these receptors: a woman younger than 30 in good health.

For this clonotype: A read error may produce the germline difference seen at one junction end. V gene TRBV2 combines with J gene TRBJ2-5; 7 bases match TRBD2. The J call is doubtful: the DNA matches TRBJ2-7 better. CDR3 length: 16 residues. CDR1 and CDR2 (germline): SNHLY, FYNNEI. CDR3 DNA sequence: TGTACCAGCAGTTATAAAGCGGGACTATCGGGGTACGAGCAGTACTTC. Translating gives CTSSYKAGLSGYEQYF.

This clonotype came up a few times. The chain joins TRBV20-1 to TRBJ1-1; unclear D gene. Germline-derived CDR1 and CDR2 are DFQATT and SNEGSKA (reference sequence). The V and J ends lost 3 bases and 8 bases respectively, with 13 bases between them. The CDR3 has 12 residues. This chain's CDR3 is CSASSSGWEAFF. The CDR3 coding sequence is TGCAGTGCTAGTTCTTCAGGTTGGGAAGCTTTCTTT.

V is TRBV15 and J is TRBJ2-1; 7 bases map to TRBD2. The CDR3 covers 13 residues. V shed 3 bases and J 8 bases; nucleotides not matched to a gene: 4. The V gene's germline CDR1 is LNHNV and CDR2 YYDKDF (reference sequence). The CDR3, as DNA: TGTGCCACCAGCAGGTACCGGGGGGATGAGCAGTTCTTC. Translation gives CATSRYRGDEQFF.

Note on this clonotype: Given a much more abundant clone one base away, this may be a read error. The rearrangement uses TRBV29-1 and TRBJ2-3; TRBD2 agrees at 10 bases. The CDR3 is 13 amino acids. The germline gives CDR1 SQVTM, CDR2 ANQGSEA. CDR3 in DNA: TGCAGCGTGATAGCGGGGGGCACAGATACGCGGTATTTT. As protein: CSVIAGGTDTRYF.

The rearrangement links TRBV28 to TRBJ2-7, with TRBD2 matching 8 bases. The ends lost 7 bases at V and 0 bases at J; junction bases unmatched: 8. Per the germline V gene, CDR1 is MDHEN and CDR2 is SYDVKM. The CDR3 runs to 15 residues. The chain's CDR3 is CASTDPGGSSYEQYF. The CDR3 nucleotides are TGTGCCAGCACGGACCCGGGGGGGAGCTCCTACGAGCAGTACTTC.

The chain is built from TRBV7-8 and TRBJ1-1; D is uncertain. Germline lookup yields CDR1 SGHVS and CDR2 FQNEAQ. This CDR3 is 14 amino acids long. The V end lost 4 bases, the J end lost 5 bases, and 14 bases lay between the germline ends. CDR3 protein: CASSSGRGTTEAFF. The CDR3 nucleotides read TGTGCCAGCAGCTCTGGGCGGGGAACGACTGAAGCTTTCTTT.

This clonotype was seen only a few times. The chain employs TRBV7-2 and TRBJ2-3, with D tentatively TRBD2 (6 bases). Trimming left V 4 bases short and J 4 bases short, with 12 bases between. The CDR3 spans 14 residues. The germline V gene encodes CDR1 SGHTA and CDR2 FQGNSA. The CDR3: CASSSGLSADTQYF. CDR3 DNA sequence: TGTGCCAGCAGCTCTGGACTATCCGCAGATACGCAGTATTTT.

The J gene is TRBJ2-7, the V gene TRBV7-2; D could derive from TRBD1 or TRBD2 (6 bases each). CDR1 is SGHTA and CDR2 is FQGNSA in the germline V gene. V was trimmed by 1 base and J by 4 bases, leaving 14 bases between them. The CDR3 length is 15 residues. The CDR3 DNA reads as TGTGCCAGCAGCTTAGGACGAGGGGGGAAATACGAGCAGTACTTC. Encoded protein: CASSLGRGGKYEQYF.

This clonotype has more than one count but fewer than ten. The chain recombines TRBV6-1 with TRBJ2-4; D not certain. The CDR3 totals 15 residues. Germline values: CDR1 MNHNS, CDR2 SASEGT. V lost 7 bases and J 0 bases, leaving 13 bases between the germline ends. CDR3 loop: CASKGELLAKNIQYF. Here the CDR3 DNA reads TGTGCCAGCAAGGGCGAGCTTCTAGCCAAAAACATTCAGTACTTC.

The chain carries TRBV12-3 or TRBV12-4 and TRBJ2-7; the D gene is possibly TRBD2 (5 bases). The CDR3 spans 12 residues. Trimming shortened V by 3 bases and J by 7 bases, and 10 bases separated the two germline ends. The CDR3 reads CASSFLAQEQYF. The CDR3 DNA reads TGTGCCAGCAGTTTTCTAGCCCAGGAGCAGTACTTC.

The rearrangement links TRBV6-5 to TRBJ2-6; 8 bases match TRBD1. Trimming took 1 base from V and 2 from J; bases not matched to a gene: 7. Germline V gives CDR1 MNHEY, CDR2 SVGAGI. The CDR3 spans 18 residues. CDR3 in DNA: TGTGCCAGCAGTTACTTCGGGACAGGCACAACTGGGGCCAACGTCCTGACTTTC. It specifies CASSYFGTGTTGANVLTF.

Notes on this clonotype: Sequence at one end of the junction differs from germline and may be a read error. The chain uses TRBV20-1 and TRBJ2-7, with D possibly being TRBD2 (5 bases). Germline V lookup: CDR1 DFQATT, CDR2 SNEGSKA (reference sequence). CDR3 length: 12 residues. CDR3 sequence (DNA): TGCAGTACTAGTGGCGGGCGCTACGAGCAGTACTTC. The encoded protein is CSTSGGRYEQYF.

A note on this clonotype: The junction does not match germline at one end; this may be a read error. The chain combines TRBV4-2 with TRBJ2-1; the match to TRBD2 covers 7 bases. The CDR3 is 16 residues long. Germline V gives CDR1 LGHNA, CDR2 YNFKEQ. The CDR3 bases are TGTGCCAGCAGCCAAGGACCCCGGGGGGATTACATTGAGCAGTTCTTC. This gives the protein CASSQGPRGDYIEQFF.

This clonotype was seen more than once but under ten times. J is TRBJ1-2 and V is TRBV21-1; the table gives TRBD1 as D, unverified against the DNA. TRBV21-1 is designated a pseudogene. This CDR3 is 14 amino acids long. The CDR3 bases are TGTGCCAGCAGCATATCCCAGGGGGCGGTTGGCTACACCTTC. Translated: CASSISQGAVGYTF.

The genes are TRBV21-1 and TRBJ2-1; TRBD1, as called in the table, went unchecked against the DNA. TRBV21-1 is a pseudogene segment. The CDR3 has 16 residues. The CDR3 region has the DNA TGTGCCAGCAGCAAAGAGGGGGGAGGGCCCTACAATGAGCAGTTCTTC. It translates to CASSKEGGGPYNEQFF.

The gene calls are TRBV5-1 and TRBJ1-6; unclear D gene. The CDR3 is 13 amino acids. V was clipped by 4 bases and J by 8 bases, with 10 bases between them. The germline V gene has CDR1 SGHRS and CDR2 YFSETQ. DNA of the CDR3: TGCGCCAGCAGCCACCACAGATATTCACCCCTCCACTTT. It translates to CASSHHRYSPLHF.

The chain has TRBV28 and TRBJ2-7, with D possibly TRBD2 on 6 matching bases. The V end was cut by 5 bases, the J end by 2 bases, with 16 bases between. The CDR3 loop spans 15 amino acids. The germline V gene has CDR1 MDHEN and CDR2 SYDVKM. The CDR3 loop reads CASSPGSSGAYEQYF. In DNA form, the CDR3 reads TGTGCCAGCAGTCCCGGGAGTAGCGGAGCCTACGAGCAGTACTTC.

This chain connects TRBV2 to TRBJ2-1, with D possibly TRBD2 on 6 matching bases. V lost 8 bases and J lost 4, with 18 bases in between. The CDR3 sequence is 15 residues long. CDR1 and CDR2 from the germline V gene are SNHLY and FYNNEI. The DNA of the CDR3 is TGTGCCAGCGTCCCGTGGGCGGGGTCGTACAATGAGCAGTTCTTC. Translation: CASVPWAGSYNEQFF.

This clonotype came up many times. The CDR3 protein is CAISDWGAHEQYF. DNA for the CDR3: TGTGCCATCAGTGACTGGGGAGCCCACGAGCAGTACTTC. The V and J genes are TRBV10-3 and TRBJ2-7, with D possibly being TRBD2 (5 bases). V was clipped by 3 bases and J by 5 bases, with 11 bases between them. CDR1 and CDR2 (germline): ENHRY, SYGVKD. The CDR3 is 13 amino acids.

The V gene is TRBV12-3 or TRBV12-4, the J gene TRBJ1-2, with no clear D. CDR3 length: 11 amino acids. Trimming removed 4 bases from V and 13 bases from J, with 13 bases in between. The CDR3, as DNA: TGTGCCAGCAGTTCACCCCCCGGGAGCACCTTC. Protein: CASSSPPGSTF.

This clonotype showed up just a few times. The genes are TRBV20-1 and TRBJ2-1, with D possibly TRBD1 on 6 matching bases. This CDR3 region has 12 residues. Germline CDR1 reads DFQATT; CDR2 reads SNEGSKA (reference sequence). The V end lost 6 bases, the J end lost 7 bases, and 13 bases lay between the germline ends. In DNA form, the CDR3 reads TGCAGTGCCCCGGACAGAATTAATGAGCAGTTCTTC. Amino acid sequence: CSAPDRINEQFF.

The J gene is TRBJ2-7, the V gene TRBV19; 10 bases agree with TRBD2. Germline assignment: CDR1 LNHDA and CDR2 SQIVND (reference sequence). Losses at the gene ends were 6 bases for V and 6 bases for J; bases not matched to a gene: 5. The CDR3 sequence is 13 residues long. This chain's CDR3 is CASRPASGSEQYF. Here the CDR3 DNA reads TGTGCCAGTAGACCCGCTAGCGGGAGCGAGCAGTACTTC.

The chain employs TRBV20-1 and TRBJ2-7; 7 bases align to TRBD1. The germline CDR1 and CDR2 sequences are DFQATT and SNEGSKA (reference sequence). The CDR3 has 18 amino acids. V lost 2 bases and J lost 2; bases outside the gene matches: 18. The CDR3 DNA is TGCAGTGCTAGATACCGACAGGGTGCTAGGGAAGGGGCCTACGAGCAGTACTTC. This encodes CSARYRQGAREGAYEQYF.

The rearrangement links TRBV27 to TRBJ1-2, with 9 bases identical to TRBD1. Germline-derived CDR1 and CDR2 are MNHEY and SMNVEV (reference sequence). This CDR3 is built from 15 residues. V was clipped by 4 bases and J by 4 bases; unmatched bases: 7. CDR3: CASSSWDRDLYGYTF. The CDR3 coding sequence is TGTGCCAGCAGTTCCTGGGACAGGGATCTCTATGGCTACACCTTC.